Sequencing of this T cell receptor (beta chain) was carried out in a study of control samples from healthy donors and cancer patients. This CDR3 is built from 15 residues. Germline V gene sequence: CDR1 SGHDN, CDR2 FVKESK. V lost 0 bases to trimming and J lost 0 bases, with 9 bases between them. Clones were sequenced by immunoSEQ multiplex PCR, and TCRdb holds only the in-frame ones, with some missing. The sample yields 150,000 or so clones, 88% seen once. The genes are TRBV14 and TRBJ2-7; no clear D. Input material: blood. This clonotype originated in a man aged 18 to 30 in good health. In DNA, the CDR3 is TGTGCCAGCAGCCAAGAGGCTTCCCCCTCCTACGAGCAGTACTTC. It yields the protein CASSQEASPSYEQYF.